This T cell receptor beta chain was found in a study of cytomegalovirus exposure and HLA in healthy donors. Study observations and caveats: With later analysis, a missense DCLRE1C variant became linked to TCR beta V- and J-gene trimming.

This clone was seen a handful of times. Its antigen remains unknown. Primers: 60 Vbeta forward and 13 Jbeta reverse. The protocol was immunoSEQ multiplex PCR, while the TCRdb copy is restricted to in-frame clones and leaves out a portion. The sample holds about 270,000 clones, under 80% seen once. Input material: PBMCs. The receptor was isolated from a female donor in good health and CMV-seronegative.

CDR3 sequence (DNA): TGCAGCGCCAGCGCGGATCCGAACTCCTACGAGCAGTACTTC. It translates to CSASADPNSYEQYF. The V gene is TRBV29-1, the J gene TRBJ2-7; D is ambiguous. V lost 7 bases and J 0 bases, leaving 16 bases between the germline ends. Germline V lookup: CDR1 SQVTM, CDR2 ANQGSEA. CDR3 length: 14 amino acids.